A single sample gave rise to the 5 T cell receptor beta chains below, sequenced in a study of regulatory T cells in long-lasting Graves disease. CDR3-region Arm-PCR and iRepertoire HTBI primers produced the TCR beta libraries. TCRdb re-analysed the multiplex PCR reads in MiXCR, keeping a single row per CDR3 protein. The sample records a few hundred thousand distinct CDR3 sequences, roughly 17% being singletons. Indicated time point: newly diagnosed GD, antithyroid drugs for less than 3 months. After RNA was extracted from PBMCs, the TCR library was made from it. The same specimen was also included in a second study, on T cells in Graves' hyperthyroidism and ophthalmopathy.

Sequences were derived from peripheral blood mononuclear cells (PBMCs), sampled at new diagnosis, from a patient treated with antithyroid drugs. The receptors stem from a man aged 35 to 55 with Graves disease.

The rearrangement uses TRBV20-1 and TRBJ1-3; TRBD1 is a possible D gene (5 bases). Germline V gives CDR1 DFQATT, CDR2 SNEGSKA (reference sequence). The CDR3 runs 11 residues. In DNA, the CDR3 is TGCGGGGCGAGCTCTGGAAACACCATATATTTT. It translates to CGASSGNTIYF.

The V gene is TRBV20-1, the J gene TRBJ1-3; D perhaps matches TRBD1 (5 bases). V dropped 6 bases and J dropped 0 bases, with 12 bases sitting between them. The germline gives CDR1 DFQATT, CDR2 SNEGSKA (reference sequence). The CDR3 has 14 residues. The CDR3 nucleotides read TGCAGTGCCCCGAATGGGGGCTCTGGAAACACCATATATTTT. Translating gives CSAPNGGSGNTIYF.

The chain is built from TRBV20-1 and TRBJ1-1, with 8 bases aligning to TRBD1. V lost 4 bases, J lost 3 bases, and 7 bases stayed unmatched. Germline CDR1 is DFQATT and CDR2 is SNEGSKA (reference sequence). The CDR3 sequence is 14 residues long. CDR3 nucleotide sequence: TGCAGTGCTACCCAGGGGGCGCGGGACACTGAAGCTTTCTTT. Translation gives CSATQGARDTEAFF.

This clonotype was detected ten times or more. The genes are TRBV7-2 and TRBJ2-1; 10 nucleotides align to TRBD1. The CDR3 loop spans 14 amino acids. Germline V gene sequence: CDR1 SGHTA, CDR2 FQGNSA. V gave up 6 bases and J gave up 9 bases; unmatched junction bases: 8. In nucleotides, the CDR3 is TGTGCCAGCAGATGGGACAGGGGACTCTCTGAGCAGTTCTTC. As protein: CASRWDRGLSEQFF.

The chain joins TRBV11-2 to TRBJ2-3; no firm D call. The CDR3 loop spans 14 amino acids. Germline CDR1 and CDR2: SGHAT and FQNNGV. Trimming pared 10 bases from V and 1 base from J, leaving 15 bases between. CDR3 residues: CATTNRLRTDTQYF. CDR3 in DNA: TGTGCCACCACCAACAGATTACGCACAGATACGCAGTATTTT.